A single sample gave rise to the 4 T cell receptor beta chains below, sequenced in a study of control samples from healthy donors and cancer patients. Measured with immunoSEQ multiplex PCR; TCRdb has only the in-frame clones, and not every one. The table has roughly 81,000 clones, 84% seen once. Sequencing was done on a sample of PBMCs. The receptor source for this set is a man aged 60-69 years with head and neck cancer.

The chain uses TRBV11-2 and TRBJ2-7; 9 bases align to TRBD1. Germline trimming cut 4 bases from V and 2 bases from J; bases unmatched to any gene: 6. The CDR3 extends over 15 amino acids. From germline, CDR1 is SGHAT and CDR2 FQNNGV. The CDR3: CASSSAGTGTYEQYF. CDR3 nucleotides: TGTGCCAGCAGCTCGGCCGGGACAGGGACCTACGAGCAGTACTTC.

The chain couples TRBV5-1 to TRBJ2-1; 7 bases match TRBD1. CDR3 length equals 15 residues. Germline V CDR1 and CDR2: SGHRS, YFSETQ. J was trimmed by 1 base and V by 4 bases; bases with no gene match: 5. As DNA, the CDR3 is TGCGCCAGCAGCCAGATACAGGGGTCCTACAATGAGCAGTTCTTC. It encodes CASSQIQGSYNEQFF.

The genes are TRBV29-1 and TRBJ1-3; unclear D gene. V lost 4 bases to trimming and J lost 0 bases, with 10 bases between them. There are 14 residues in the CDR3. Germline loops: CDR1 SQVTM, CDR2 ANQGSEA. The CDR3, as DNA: TGCAGCGTTGCGGACGGAAGCTCTGGAAACACCATATATTTT. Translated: CSVADGSSGNTIYF.

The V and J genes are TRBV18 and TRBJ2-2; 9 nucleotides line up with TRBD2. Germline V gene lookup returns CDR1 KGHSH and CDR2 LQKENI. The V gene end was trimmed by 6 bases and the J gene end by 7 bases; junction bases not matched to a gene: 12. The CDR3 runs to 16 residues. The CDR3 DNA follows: TGTGCCAGCTCCCTCCTACAGCGGGAGGCCCACGGGGAGCTGTTTTTT. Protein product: CASSLLQREAHGELFF.